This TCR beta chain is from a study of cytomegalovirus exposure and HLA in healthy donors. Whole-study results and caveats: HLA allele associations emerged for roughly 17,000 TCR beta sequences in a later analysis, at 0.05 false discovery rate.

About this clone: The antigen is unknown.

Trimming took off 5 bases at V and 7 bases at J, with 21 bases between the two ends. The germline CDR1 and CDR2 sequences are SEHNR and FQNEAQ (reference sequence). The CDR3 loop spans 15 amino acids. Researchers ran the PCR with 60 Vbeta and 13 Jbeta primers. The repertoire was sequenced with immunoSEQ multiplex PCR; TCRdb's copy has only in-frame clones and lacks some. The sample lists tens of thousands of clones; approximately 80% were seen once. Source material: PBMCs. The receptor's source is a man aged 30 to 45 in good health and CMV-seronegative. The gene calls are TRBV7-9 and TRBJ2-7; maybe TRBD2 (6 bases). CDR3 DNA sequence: TGTGCCAGCAGCCCGCCACCGGGGGACCTACGGGAGCAGTACTTC. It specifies CASSPPPGDLREQYF.